Shown below are 32 T cell receptor beta chains from a single sample sequenced in a study of CXCR3-negative and CXCR3-positive naive CD8 T cells. Findings and limits, study-wide: Comparison of naive cells showed more hydrophobic TRB CDR3s in CXCR3-positive than in CXCR3-negative naive cells.

UMI labels and 5' RACE were used to prepare the TRB cDNA libraries. TCRdb reanalyzed the 5' RACE reads, giving one entry per CDR3 protein sequence and no DNA. Its listing shows 150,000 or so distinct CDR3 sequences. The antigens these receptors bind are not known. Material for sequencing was naive CXCR3+ CD8+ T cells from blood. Subset defined: CD45RO-CCR7+CD27+CD95- naive CD8+ T cells expressing CXCR3 (TNR3+). Receptor source: a human donor in good health. Some clones in this sample may be carry-over from other donors' samples.

The chain joins TRBV3-1 to TRBJ2-1. CDR1 LGHDT and CDR2 YNNKEL come from the germline V gene (reference sequence). The CDR3 runs to 16 residues. CDR3 sequence reads: CASSQRWTGPYNEQFF.

The gene calls are TRBV30 and TRBJ1-2. Germline V gives CDR1 GTSNPN, CDR2 SVGIG (reference sequence). The CDR3 spans 15 residues. The CDR3 loop is CAWSHGQFINYGYTF.

This chain links TRBV4-1 with TRBJ1-1; TCRdb's assignment of TRBD1 cannot be checked, as there is no DNA. This CDR3 spans 15 amino acids. The germline V gene has CDR1 MGHRA and CDR2 YSYEKL. CDR3 sequence: CASSQDPGGNTEAFF.

The chain recombines TRBV7-9 with TRBJ2-3; TCRdb returns TRBD2, unconfirmable since there is no DNA. The CDR3 spans 18 residues. Germline values: CDR1 SEHNR, CDR2 FQNEAQ (reference sequence). This chain's CDR3 is CASSLPRLPVTSTDTQYF.

The CDR3 here is CASSFVGGGSGELFF. The V and J genes are TRBV6-5 and TRBJ2-2; TCRdb names TRBD1, which stays unverified in the absence of DNA. The germline gives CDR1 MNHEY, CDR2 SVGAGI. This CDR3 contains 15 residues.

The V call is TRBV4-1, the J call TRBJ2-3; with no DNA, the TCRdb D assignment of TRBD1 cannot be verified. The CDR3 is 14 amino acids. Germline CDR1 is MGHRA and CDR2 is YSYEKL. This CDR3 is CAAAGQTSTDTQYF.

This chain connects TRBV28 to TRBJ2-1; TCRdb proposes TRBD1, but this gene call is untestable without DNA. Germline CDR1 MDHEN, CDR2 SYDVKM. The CDR3 extends over 19 amino acids. This chain's CDR3 is CASSLPQYKLGVLNNEQFF.

The J gene is TRBJ2-2, the V gene TRBV7-8. CDR1 is SGHVS, CDR2 FQNEAQ, per germline. There are 13 residues in the CDR3. CDR3 sequence reads: CASITADTGELFF.

This chain's CDR3 is CATSPRTSGGLNEQFF. This chain links TRBV15 with TRBJ2-1; TCRdb's D gene call, TRBD2, goes unchecked for lack of DNA. This CDR3 contains 16 residues. The germline gives CDR1 LNHNV, CDR2 YYDKDF (reference sequence).

The chain is built from TRBV5-1 and TRBJ2-3; TCRdb lists TRBD2, though no DNA is available to test this call. Germline loops: CDR1 SGHRS, CDR2 YFSETQ. The CDR3 is 15 amino acids. CDR3 loop: CASSLDSLAGDTQYF.

The V call is TRBV20-1, the J call TRBJ2-3; TCRdb's D call, TRBD2, is unchecked because there is no DNA. CDR1 is DFQATT and CDR2 is SNEGSKA in the germline V gene (reference sequence). The CDR3 is 14 residues long. The CDR3 is CSARDFLSTDTQYF.

The genes are TRBV10-1 and TRBJ2-7; absent DNA, TCRdb's TRBD1 call cannot be checked. The CDR3 consists of 13 residues. The germline CDR1 and CDR2 sequences are WNHNN and SYGVQD (reference sequence). The CDR3: CASSETGVYEQYF.

The J gene is TRBJ1-6, the V gene TRBV14. The CDR3 has 14 residues. CDR1 is SGHDN and CDR2 is FVKESK in the germline V gene. Here the CDR3 reads CASSLKVGGSPLHF.

The chain uses TRBV29-1 and TRBJ2-7; no DNA is available, so the TRBD1 call from TCRdb remains unchecked. The CDR3 covers 12 residues. Germline V gives CDR1 SQVTM, CDR2 ANQGSEA. The CDR3 spells CSVEDRAGEQYF.

The chain carries TRBV5-1 and TRBJ2-7. The germline gives CDR1 SGHRS, CDR2 YFSETQ. This CDR3 contains 13 residues. The CDR3 loop reads CASSLEQNYEQYF.

The chain has TRBV7-2 and TRBJ2-1; TCRdb names TRBD1, which stays unverified in the absence of DNA. The CDR3 contains 14 residues. The germline V gene encodes CDR1 SGHTA and CDR2 FQGNSA. CDR3 sequence: CASSRLGQRDEQFF. Filled out from reference TRBV7-2 and TRBJ2-1, the complete variable domain reads GAGVSQSPSNKVTEKGKDVELRCDPISGHTALYWYRQSLGQGLEFLIYFQGNSAPDKSGLPSDRFSAERTGGSVSTLTIQRTQQEDSAVYLCASSRLGQRDEQFFGPGTRLTVL.

V is TRBV19 and J is TRBJ1-1. This CDR3 has 16 amino acids. Germline V lookup: CDR1 LNHDA, CDR2 SQIVND (reference sequence). CDR3 amino acids: CASSKEGPSSGTEAFF.

The V call is TRBV28, the J call TRBJ1-5; lacking DNA, the TRBD1 call made by TCRdb goes unchecked. CDR3 length equals 17 residues. Germline CDR1 and CDR2: MDHEN and SYDVKM. The CDR3 region is CASSSLTLDRVNQPQHF.

CDR3 loop: CASSLALAGEGNEQFF. The chain joins TRBV5-6 to TRBJ2-1; the TRBD2 assignment by TCRdb is unverifiable without DNA. The germline V gene has CDR1 SGHDT and CDR2 YYEEEE. The CDR3 loop spans 16 amino acids.

This chain links TRBV5-1 with TRBJ2-1. The germline V gene encodes CDR1 SGHRS and CDR2 YFSETQ. CDR3 length: 15 residues. CDR3 in amino acids: CASSLRSINYNEQFF.

The chain links TRBV6-6 to TRBJ2-7. The length of the CDR3 is 14 residues. From germline, CDR1 is MNHNY and CDR2 SVGAGI (reference sequence). CDR3 sequence: CASTLSRLTYEQYF.

The V and J genes are TRBV19 and TRBJ2-1; absent DNA, TCRdb's TRBD2 call cannot be checked. This CDR3 spans 14 amino acids. Germline V gives CDR1 LNHDA, CDR2 SQIVND (reference sequence). The CDR3 region is CASSTDEGFAEQFF.

CDR3 sequence reads: CASSSSTVSGNTIYF. The rearrangement uses TRBV7-9 and TRBJ1-3. The CDR3 spans 15 residues. The germline gives CDR1 SEHNR, CDR2 FQNEAQ (reference sequence).

The chain is built from TRBV7-9 and TRBJ2-7; TCRdb selects TRBD1, and the lack of DNA leaves this call unchecked. In germline, CDR1 is SEHNR, CDR2 FQNEAQ (reference sequence). The CDR3 consists of 14 residues. CDR3 sequence: CASSDMIQGYEQYF.

V and J are TRBV7-9 and TRBJ2-3; TCRdb selects TRBD2, and the lack of DNA leaves this call unchecked. This CDR3 is 16 amino acids long. CDR1 is SEHNR, CDR2 FQNEAQ, per germline (reference sequence). The CDR3 region is CASSSQIAGVPDTQYF.

The J gene is TRBJ2-3, the V gene TRBV9; TCRdb gives TRBD1 as the D gene, but with no DNA this cannot be confirmed. Germline V gives CDR1 SGDLS, CDR2 YYNGEE. The length of the CDR3 is 16 residues. CDR3 amino acids: CASSVGGTGRMDTQYF.

This sequence joins TRBV28 and TRBJ2-3; checking the TCRdb D call of TRBD2 is not possible without DNA. This CDR3 contains 15 residues. Looked up from germline, CDR1 is MDHEN and CDR2 is SYDVKM. The CDR3 reads CASSDLAGDTDTQYF.

The chain employs TRBV27 and TRBJ2-3; the TCRdb call, TRBD1, lacks DNA for checking. This CDR3 has 16 amino acids. CDR1 MNHEY and CDR2 SMNVEV come from the germline V gene (reference sequence). The CDR3 is CASSLLGTGGTDTQYF.

The V gene is TRBV7-9, the J gene TRBJ2-5; TCRdb proposes TRBD1, but this gene call is untestable without DNA. Germline assignment: CDR1 SEHNR and CDR2 FQNEAQ (reference sequence). The CDR3 contains 13 residues. This CDR3 is CASKQGNQETQYF. Looking up the rest from reference TRBV7-9 and TRBJ2-5 gives the full variable domain: DTGVSQNPRHKITKRGQNVTFRCDPISEHNRLYWYRQTLGQGPEFLTYFQNEAQLEKSRLLSDRFSAERPKGSFSTLEIQRTEQGDSAMYLCASKQGNQETQYFGPGTRLLVL.

This chain uses TRBV7-9 with TRBJ1-2; TCRdb picks TRBD1, but there is no DNA to check that call. Germline V CDR1 and CDR2: SEHNR, FQNEAQ (reference sequence). CDR3 size: 14 residues. CDR3 protein: CASSPTDSWSGYTF.

The chain recombines TRBV4-1 with TRBJ2-7; the TCRdb call, TRBD1, lacks DNA for checking. Germline CDR1 and CDR2: MGHRA and YSYEKL. This CDR3 spans 14 amino acids. The CDR3 reads CASSQGRLSYEQYF.

The chain has TRBV28 and TRBJ2-7. Looked up from germline, CDR1 is MDHEN and CDR2 is SYDVKM. The CDR3 has 14 amino acids. The CDR3 here is CASSLRSRWGEQYF.